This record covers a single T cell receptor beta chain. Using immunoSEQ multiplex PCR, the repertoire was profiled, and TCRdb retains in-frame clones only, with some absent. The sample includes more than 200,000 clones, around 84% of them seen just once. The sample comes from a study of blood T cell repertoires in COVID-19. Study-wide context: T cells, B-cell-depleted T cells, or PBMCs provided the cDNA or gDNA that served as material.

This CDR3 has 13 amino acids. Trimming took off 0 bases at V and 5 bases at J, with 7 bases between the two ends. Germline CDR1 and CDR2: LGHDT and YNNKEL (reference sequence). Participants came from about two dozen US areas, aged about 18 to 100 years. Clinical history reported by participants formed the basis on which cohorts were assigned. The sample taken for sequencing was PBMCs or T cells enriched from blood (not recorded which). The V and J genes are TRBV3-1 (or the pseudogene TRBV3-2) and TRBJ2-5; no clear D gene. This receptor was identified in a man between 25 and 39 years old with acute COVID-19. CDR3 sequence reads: CASSQDHRETQYF. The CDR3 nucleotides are TGTGCCAGCAGCCAAGATCACCGGGAGACCCAGTACTTC.